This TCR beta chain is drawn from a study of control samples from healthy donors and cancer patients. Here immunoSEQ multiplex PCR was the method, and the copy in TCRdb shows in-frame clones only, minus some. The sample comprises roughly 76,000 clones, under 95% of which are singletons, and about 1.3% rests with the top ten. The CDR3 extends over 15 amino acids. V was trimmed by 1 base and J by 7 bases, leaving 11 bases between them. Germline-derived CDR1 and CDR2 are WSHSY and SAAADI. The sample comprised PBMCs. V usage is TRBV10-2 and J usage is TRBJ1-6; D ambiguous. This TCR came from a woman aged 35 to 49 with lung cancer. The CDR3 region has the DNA TGCGCCAGCAGTGAGTTGAAATCGGGGAATTCACCCCTCCACTTT. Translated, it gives CASSELKSGNSPLHF.